This record concerns one T cell receptor (beta chain) sequence. Its antigen specificity is not known. One base away there is no much larger clone; base qualities are not given. Explained via the paper, the time point label denotes: baseline before first vaccination. Vaccinee samples were obtained from the UK trials COV001 and COV002, which included a single-blind randomized controlled phase 2/3 trial of AZD1222 (ChAdOx1 nCoV-19) in healthy adults. For TCRbeta chain sequencing, PBMC samples were collected from trial participants at day 0 and at day 28 after the second dose. This specimen belongs to a study of T cell responses to AZD1222 COVID-19 vaccine (dated by TCRdb to about 2021). Looking at the study overall: AZD1222 recipients whose second dose came at about 4 weeks and those whose second dose came at about 12 weeks were combined into one group, since spike-specific TCR depth and breadth did not differ between the two schedules. TCR sequencing was performed for 230 to 250 trial participants, of whom about 200 were given two doses of AZD1222 and some 25 were given two doses of MenACWY control vaccine. Trial participants were enrolled into age subgroups of 18-55, 56-69 and 70-plus years, which contained around 150, 29 and 61 TCR-sequenced participants, respectively.

Study-level results and caveats: In the small 56-69-year group, the increase in depth fell short of significance, most likely because of low power. Epitopes outside the regions mutated in the B.1.351 and B.1.1.7 variants were reportedly recognized by nearly half of the unique spike-specific TCRs. After two AZD1222 doses, both the breadth and the depth of spike-specific TCRs were significantly higher than at day 0 and than in MenACWY recipients. Because no day 14 peak-response samples were available, the repertoires could be characterized only after the peak T cell response. Vaccine-associated CD4 TCRs spanned the whole spike protein, with dominant responses in regions 160-218 and 743-854. Participants were mostly white British, with more females than males. The authors suggested clonal diversity may have been underestimated. Conclusions about previously exposed vaccinees are limited, since just five or six AZD1222 recipients were seropositive for SARS-CoV-2 at baseline.

From the cysteine through the phenylalanine, the CDR3 covers 14 amino acids. The only DNA kept is the CDR3, 42 bases in frame from the first base. V is cut back by 4 bases and J by 3 bases, with 5 bases in the junction unmatched. Taken from the germline V gene, the CDR1 and CDR2 loops are KGHSH and LQKENI. The CDR3 regions of human TCRbeta chains were analyzed by immunosequencing. The paper's data handling went like this. Repertoire TCRs were checked for matches against a reference library of SARS-CoV-2-specific TCRs that had been generated using the MIRA antigen-specificity platform. Breadth was defined as the fraction of unique TCRs that were SARS-CoV-2-associated, and depth was defined as the fraction of total T cells that were SARS-CoV-2-associated. Each spike-specific TCR was assigned to its reactive spike region and to a CD4 or CD8 class using the MIRA data. Log10-transformed breadth and depth values were compared by one-way ANOVA with Sidak's multiple comparisons tests. The table comes from immuneACCESS by way of TCRdb, which keeps in-frame sequences with V and J called. Part of the clones is missing from these tables; in studies checked, under half for an unresolved V gene and the rest for unknown reasons. V, J and clone size were drawn from that table, and D and trimming were deduced from the DNA. This sample holds about 150,000 clones; approximately 90% were observed only once. The ten largest clones capture 1.9% of the sample.

The input for sequencing was peripheral blood, taken on day 0 of AZD1222 vaccination. This sequence uses TRBV18 and TRBJ2-7, with 8 junctional bases fitting TRBD1. The clonotype comes from an adult in good health. CDR3 protein: CASSQKDRDYEQYF. The bases read TGTGCCAGCTCACAAAAGGACAGGGACTACGAGCAGTACTTC.